Listed below are T cell receptor beta chains from one sample, sequenced in a study of blood T cells in healthy people across ages. TCRdb re-derived calls from the 5' RACE reads in MiXCR, one entry per CDR3 protein. The profile shows fewer than 700,000 distinct CDR3 sequences, roughly 43% of them singletons. The sequencing input was blood. The receptor source for this set is a man older than 75 in good health. The CDR3 runs from the conserved cysteine through the conserved F or W. D genes are given only for firm matches. Not every row has a clone size; where given, it reads once, few, many or a size class.

v_gene	j_gene	abundance	d_gene	CDR3nt	CDR3aa
TRBV29-1	TRBJ2-3	-	-	TGCAGCGTACATTCGGGGAGGACAGCAGATACGCAGTATTTT	CSVHSGRTADTQYF
TRBV21-1	TRBJ2-7	-	-	TGTGCCAGCAGCAAAGAGAGAGCGGAGGATACAACCTACAATGAGCAGTACTTC	CASSKERAEDTTYNEQYF
TRBV6-5	TRBJ1-1	-	-	TGTGCCAGCAGTTATACAGGAAGGCGAAATGAAGCTTTCTTT	CASSYTGRRNEAFF
TRBV7-9	TRBJ2-3	-	TRBD1	TGTGCCAGCAGCTCCCGGGACAGGGTCACCGATACGCAGTATTTT	CASSSRDRVTDTQYF
TRBV11-1	TRBJ2-5	-	TRBD2	TGTGCCAGCAGCCAGGGACTAGCGCGGGGGAAGACCCAGTACTTC	CASSQGLARGKTQYF
TRBV2	TRBJ2-7	-	-	TGTGCCAGCAGTGCCACCGGACGGTACGAGCAGTACTTC	CASSATGRYEQYF
TRBV7-4	TRBJ2-7	-	TRBD2	TGTGCCAGCAGCCACGGGACTAGCGTCTCCTACGAGCAGTACTTC	CASSHGTSVSYEQYF
TRBV29-1	TRBJ1-5	few	-	TGCAGCGTTGGGGAAGGGGGTCAGCCCCAGCATTTT	CSVGEGGQPQHF
TRBV3-1	TRBJ2-1	-	-	TGTGCCAGCAGCCAAACCGGGACACCGGACAATGAGCAGTTCTTC	CASSQTGTPDNEQFF
TRBV11-2	TRBJ2-5	-	-	TGTGCCAGCAGCTTAGATGGCGGCTCCAAGGGGACCCAGTACTTC	CASSLDGGSKGTQYF
TRBV7-2	TRBJ2-1	-	TRBD2	TGTGCCAGCAGCTTAGGACTAGCGGGAGAGTGGGAGCAGTTCTTC	CASSLGLAGEWEQFF
TRBV7-7	TRBJ2-6	-	TRBD2	TGTGCTAGCAGCTTAGAGGTAGCGGGGATCTCTGGGGCCAACGTCCTGACTTTC	CASSLEVAGISGANVLTF
TRBV7-9	TRBJ2-1	-	TRBD2	TGTGCCAGCAGCTTATCCGGGGGGTGGGATGAGCAGTTCTTC	CASSLSGGWDEQFF
TRBV7-6	TRBJ2-1	-	TRBD1	TGTGCCAGCAGCTGGGCAGGGGGCTATGAGCAGTTCTTC	CASSWAGGYEQFF
TRBV27	TRBJ2-1	-	TRBD2	TGTGCCAGCAGTCCTTCGGCGGGAGGCCTAAATGAGCAGTTCTTC	CASSPSAGGLNEQFF
TRBV28	TRBJ2-1	-	TRBD2	TGTGCCAGCAGTACCGGGACTAGGCAAACCTATCCCAATGAGCAGTTCTTC	CASSTGTRQTYPNEQFF
TRBV7-9	TRBJ2-7	-	-	TGTGCCAGCAGCTTAATGGGAGACGAGCAGTACTTC	CASSLMGDEQYF
TRBV20-1	TRBJ1-1	-	-	TGCAGTGCCTCAACCAGAGGCCGCGGGAACACTGAAGCTTTCTTT	CSASTRGRGNTEAFF
TRBV6-2/TRBV6-3	TRBJ2-7	-	TRBD2	TGTGCCAGCAGGGACAGCGGGAGTAACTACGAGCAGTACTTC	CASRDSGSNYEQYF
TRBV20-1	TRBJ2-1	-	TRBD2	TGCAGTGCTTCGCCCGGCGGGAGCTCCTACAATGAGCAGTTCTTC	CSASPGGSSYNEQFF
TRBV3-1	TRBJ2-1	-	-	TGTGCCAGCAGCCAAGAAGCTAGTAGGGGGCAGTTCTTC	CASSQEASRGQFF
TRBV7-9	TRBJ2-7	few	-	TGTGCCAGCAGCCCTGGGGGGGGCTATGATAACGAGCAGTACTTC	CASSPGGGYDNEQYF
TRBV10-3	TRBJ1-6	-	-	TGTGCCATCAGTGTGGCCGAGAGGGGTTCACCCCTCCACTTT	CAISVAERGSPLHF
TRBV7-2	TRBJ1-2	few	TRBD1	TGTGCCAGCAGCTTACCAGGGGGCATGATTGGCTACACCTTC	CASSLPGGMIGYTF
TRBV6-1	TRBJ1-1	-	TRBD1	TGTGCCAGCGACCGACAGGGGACTGAAGCTTTCTTT	CASDRQGTEAFF
TRBV7-8	TRBJ1-1	few	-	TGTGCCAGCAGCAACTCTTACGTGGCTTTCTTT	CASSNSYVAFF
TRBV7-2	TRBJ1-2	-	TRBD1	TGTGCCAGCAGCTCTAACAGGGGCCCCTATGGCTACACCTTC	CASSSNRGPYGYTF
TRBV27	TRBJ2-1	-	-	TGTGCCAGCGAGGGGTACAATGAGCAGTTCTTC	CASEGYNEQFF
TRBV7-2	TRBJ2-1	-	TRBD2	TGTACCAGCAGCTTAGCGAGGGCTAGCGGGGGGGTTGGGCAGTTCTTC	CTSSLARASGGVGQFF
TRBV6-6	TRBJ2-7	many	TRBD2	TGTGCCAGCAGTTACTCGTCTAGCGGCGAGCAGTACTTC	CASSYSSSGEQYF
TRBV6-7	TRBJ1-6	-	-	TGTGCCAGCAGTCCTCGGACAGCATTGTCACCCCTCCACTTT	CASSPRTALSPLHF
TRBV12-3/TRBV12-4	TRBJ2-1	-	-	TGTGCCAGCACCGATAGCGGCCCGGGCTACAATGAGCAGTTCTTC	CASTDSGPGYNEQFF
TRBV7-9	TRBJ2-4	few	-	TGTGCCAGCAGCTTTCGGGCCGAGCGGGACATTCAGTACTTC	CASSFRAERDIQYF
TRBV20-1	TRBJ2-7	-	-	TGCAGTGCTAGAGATGCCTCCAGGGGTTATTCCTACGAGCAGTACTTC	CSARDASRGYSYEQYF
TRBV20-1	TRBJ2-3	-	-	TGCAGTGCCCAACCGAATGCCGATACGCAGTATTTT	CSAQPNADTQYF
TRBV3-1	TRBJ2-1	-	-	TGTGCCAGCAGCCAAGCCGGGACAAGGAGCTCCTACGAGCAGTTCTTC	CASSQAGTRSSYEQFF
TRBV6-2/TRBV6-3	TRBJ2-5	once	-	TGTGCCAGCAGTTACGCGAGGGGGATCGGAGAGACCCAGTACTTC	CASSYARGIGETQYF
TRBV21-1	TRBJ1-2	-	-	TGTGCCAGCAAAGGGGCCGACCGATTCTATGGCTACACCTTC	CASKGADRFYGYTF
TRBV7-8	TRBJ1-4	-	-	TGTGCCAGCAGCTTAGTTTGGAGAAAGGGGCTTAATGAAAAACTGTTTTTT	CASSLVWRKGLNEKLFF
TRBV20-1	TRBJ2-3	-	-	TGCAGTGCTAGAGGGACTACCTACACAGATACGCAGTATTTT	CSARGTTYTDTQYF
TRBV4-3	TRBJ2-7	-	-	TGCGCCAGCAGCCAAGATCCCGGGGGCAGGACCTACGAGCAGTACTTC	CASSQDPGGRTYEQYF
TRBV6-2/TRBV6-3	TRBJ2-1	-	-	TGTGCCAGCAGTAAACATATCTGGGGCTACAATGAGCAGTTCTTC	CASSKHIWGYNEQFF
TRBV20-1	TRBJ1-5	-	-	TGCAGTGCCCCCCGGGGGGGCAATCAGCCCCAGCATTTT	CSAPRGGNQPQHF
TRBV4-1	TRBJ2-7	few	-	TGCGCCAGCAGCCAAGAAGGAGGCTACTCATCTGGCGAGCAGTACTTC	CASSQEGGYSSGEQYF
TRBV10-3	TRBJ2-1	-	-	TGTGCCATCAGTGATGGGGCTCGGTCCTACAATGAGCAGTTCTTC	CAISDGARSYNEQFF
TRBV12-3/TRBV12-4	TRBJ2-1	-	TRBD2	TGTGCCAGCAGAAAGGTCGCGGGTAGCGGGAGGGCCGGTAGAGATGAGCAGTTCTTC	CASRKVAGSGRAGRDEQFF
TRBV6-5	TRBJ2-5	many	-	TGTGCCAGCAGTTACTATGGAGGGGGGGGAGAGACCCAGTACTTC	CASSYYGGGGETQYF
TRBV12-3/TRBV12-4	TRBJ2-7	-	-	TGTGCCAGCAGCCAACACTCTAGCTCCTACGAGCAGTACTTC	CASSQHSSSYEQYF
TRBV12-3/TRBV12-4	TRBJ2-5	-	TRBD2	TGTGCCAGCAGCCTGGTCGGGGGGGCAAAGACCCAGTACTTC	CASSLVGGAKTQYF
TRBV7-2	TRBJ2-1	-	-	TGTGCCAGCAGCCCCCGGCGGGGAACTTACAATGAGCAGTTCTTC	CASSPRRGTYNEQFF
TRBV6-5	TRBJ2-1	many	-	TGTGCCAGCAACCGATTGCGGGGTAGGGGCAATGAGCAGTTCTTC	CASNRLRGRGNEQFF